This TCR beta chain comes out of a study of CD8 T cells in Susac syndrome (dated by TCRdb to between 2018 and 2021). With respect to the entire study: The study used repertoire sequencing to test whether antigen drove CD8+ T cell activation and differentiation in Susac syndrome. On the study overall, not on this receptor specifically: The number of individuals in the TCR sequencing and HLA analysis was acknowledged as relatively small.

Peripheral blood CD8+ and CD4+ T cells from healthy donors, Susac syndrome patients and multiple sclerosis patients were profiled by high-throughput TCR beta sequencing. Treatment-naive patients with stable or active relapsing-remitting disease fulfilling revised McDonald criteria were used as multiple sclerosis controls. Bulk CD8+ and CD4+ T cells were purified magnetically by negative isolation, whereas CD8+ TEMRA cells were enriched by FACS. Blood was drawn into EDTA tubes, processed within 24 hours, and PBMCs were isolated by density gradient centrifugation. PBMCs destined for TCR sequencing were cryopreserved in liquid nitrogen and later thawed in a 37 °C water bath. Purity of sorted or isolated CD4+, CD8+ and CD8+ TEMRA cells was at least 90%. Counted from cysteine to phenylalanine, this CDR3 has 15 amino acids. Left in the record is the CDR3 DNA by itself, 45 bases read in frame from the first base. Trimming at the junction amounts to 6 bases on V and 0 bases on J, and the germline ends lie 12 bases apart.

RNA was extracted using the RNeasy kit, and roughly 0.45 to 1 microgram was reverse transcribed with random hexamers. TCR beta CDR3 regions were amplified with the immunoSEQ multiplex PCR assay covering 54 Vbeta and 13 Jbeta segments. PCR amplification bias was corrected using a synthetic template baseline for primer optimization and computational correction. The original methods were these. Reads were annotated to V, D and J genes per IMGT and analyzed with immunoSEQ Analyzer, keeping only productive sequences. Clonality was calculated as one minus the Shannon entropy normalized by log2 of the number of productive unique sequences. For each patient and control, public and private clones were evaluated within the 100 most prevalent clones. A clone was defined as Susac-specific if it was absent from the healthy and MS cohorts, from some 1,100 published viral clones and from other ImmuneACCESS disease sequences. TCRdb cleaned the public reads at Q25 with fastp, built clones with MiXCR and kept in-frame beta chains. Rows with a matching CDR3 protein are joined into one entry that keeps the most common DNA and genes. TCRdb's processing, not the authors', yielded these V and J calls. Present in this sample are around 200,000 distinct CDR3 sequences, 95% of which were seen just once. The ten biggest clones cover 0.082% of the sample.

As to this clonotype: This clone's antigen is unknown. No qualities accompany the bases; no much larger clone lies one base away.

The source is a human donor with multiple sclerosis. The material sequenced was CD4+ T cells from PBMCs. Recombination linked TRBV12-3 or TRBV12-4 to TRBJ2-1; TRBD1 could be the D gene, as 6 bases match. The DNA sequence is given as TGTGCCAGCAGCCGAACAGGGTTCTCCTACAATGAGCAGTTCTTC. Its translation is CASSRTGFSYNEQFF.